Below, one T cell receptor (beta chain) is given with its context. Its target is not known. TCRdb's table, derived via immunoSEQ multiplex PCR, lists solely in-frame clones and lacks some. Of 90,000 to 100,000 clones listed, almost 90% were seen once; the top ten hold 4.5% to 6%. This sample is part of a study of radiotherapy plus CTLA-4 blockade in lung cancer. Background on the study: For around 18% of patients, objective responses occurred, and about 30% had disease control.

Alongside CTLA-4 blockade with ipilimumab, patients with chemo-refractory metastatic non-small-cell lung cancer received focal radiation. Study results and limitations: Radiotherapy was combined with ipilimumab, and tumor-derived TCR clones then expanded in blood.

With 6 bases clipped from V and 0 bases from J, the junction kept 7 bases outside the gene matches. Germline values: CDR1 LNHDA, CDR2 SQIVND (reference sequence). CDR3 size: 15 residues. The sequence derives from a human donor with non-small cell lung cancer that progressed on radiotherapy plus ipilimumab. The source was peripheral blood, collected from a patient treated with radiotherapy plus ipilimumab. This chain joins TRBV19 and TRBJ1-1, with TRBD1 matching over 7 bases. CDR3 nucleotide sequence: TGTGCCAGTAGACCCGGGACAGCGATGAACACTGAAGCTTTCTTT. This encodes CASRPGTAMNTEAFF. The full variable domain, completed using reference TRBV19 and TRBJ1-1, is DGGITQSPKYLFRKEGQNVTLSCEQNLNHDAMYWYRQDPGQGLRLIYYSQIVNDFQKGDIAEGYSVSREKKESFPLTVTSAQKNPTAFYLCASRPGTAMNTEAFFGQGTRLTVV.